Shown below are 8 T cell receptor beta chains from a single sample sequenced in a study of tumor-infiltrating lymphocytes in primary liver carcinoma. Making TCR beta cDNA involved roughly 500 ng total RNA and a constant-region primer. Slightly modified ARM-PCR, run as three nested multiplex PCR rounds, produced the TCR beta libraries. The first two PCR rounds used TRBV1-TRBV30 primers with a Cbeta primer, around 10 cycles each. TCRdb analysed the multiplex PCR reads with MiXCR anew, one entry per CDR3 protein. Among about 210,000 distinct CDR3 sequences listed, around three fifths were seen once. Unsorted whole blood served as the source of blood RNA, and germline DNA was extracted as well. The material sequenced was peripheral blood. All receptors come from a woman aged 55-69 years with primary liver carcinoma and hepatitis B virus infection.

A remark on this clonotype: A read error may account for a junction end that differs from germline. The V call is TRBV7-8, the J call TRBJ2-5, with 7 bases matching TRBD1. The CDR3 is 15 amino acids. Germline CDR1 is SGHVS and CDR2 is FQNEAQ. In nucleotides, the CDR3 is TGTGCCAGGAGCTTAGGGGGCCAGAGGGGAGAGACCCAGTACTTC. It translates to CARSLGGQRGETQYF.

For this clonotype: One end of the junction varies from germline; a read error may be responsible. The chain employs TRBV12-3 or TRBV12-4 and TRBJ2-1; 7 bases line up with TRBD2. The CDR3 is 15 amino acids. The CDR3 protein is CVSTRARGDYNERFF. The DNA for the CDR3 is TGTGTCAGCACCCGAGCCCGGGGGGACTACAATGAGCGATTCTTC.

V is TRBV10-1 and J is TRBJ2-5, with no clear D. This CDR3 contains 12 residues. V dropped 2 bases and J dropped 13 bases, with 14 bases sitting between them. Germline V lookup: CDR1 WNHNN, CDR2 SYGVQD (reference sequence). The CDR3 loop is CASSEVRAPRYF. CDR3 nucleotides: TGCGCCAGCAGTGAGGTCAGAGCGCCCCGGTACTTC.

This clonotype showed up just a few times. The V gene is TRBV5-1, the J gene TRBJ2-5; D is unresolved. Deletions cut 0 bases from V and 4 bases from J, with 10 bases between. The CDR3 spans 14 residues. From germline, CDR1 is SGHRS and CDR2 YFSETQ. CDR3 in DNA: TGCGCCAGCAGCTTGGGCCGGATTTCAGAGACCCAGTACTTC. This encodes CASSLGRISETQYF.

In its sample, this clonotype was seen once. No conserved phenylalanine or tryptophan is present at the end of the CDR3, so a read error is the likely explanation. The limits of the CDR3 on the DNA are not certain, so only TCRdb's listed CDR3 is given. The chain is built from TRBV4-1 and TRBJ2-7. The CDR3 region is 13 residues in length, termini included. Germline V gene sequence: CDR1 MGHRA, CDR2 YSYEKL. CDR3 amino acids: CASSQDLYEEQYI.

Worth noting for this clonotype: A much more abundant neighbour one base away suggests this may be a read error. The V gene is TRBV11-3, the J gene TRBJ2-1; 11 bases map to TRBD2. The CDR3 extends over 14 amino acids. Germline V CDR1 and CDR2: SGHNT, YENEEA. Losses at the gene ends were 5 bases for V and 7 bases for J; bases not matched to a gene: 4. Here the CDR3 DNA reads TGTGCCAGCAGCGTAAGACTAGCGGGAAATGAGCAGTTCTTC. Translating gives CASSVRLAGNEQFF.

J is TRBJ2-5 and V is TRBV5-1; 8 bases map to TRBD2. After removal of 4 bases from V and 5 bases from J, the junction contained 7 bases not matched to a gene. The CDR3 spans 14 residues. From germline, CDR1 is SGHRS and CDR2 YFSETQ. The CDR3 spells CASSPGGGIETQYF. CDR3 sequence (DNA): TGCGCCAGCAGCCCGGGGGGGGGGATCGAGACCCAGTACTTC.

This clonotype was seen ten or more times. This chain joins TRBV5-1 and TRBJ1-1; D unclear. The V and J ends lost 0 bases and 1 base respectively, with 7 bases between them. The CDR3 sequence is 14 residues long. Germline-derived CDR1 and CDR2 are SGHRS and YFSETQ. CDR3 region: CASSLGLGNTEAFF. The CDR3 DNA reads TGCGCCAGCAGCTTGGGATTGGGGAACACTGAAGCTTTCTTT.